The 19 T cell receptor beta chains below come from one sample, sequenced in a study of Ad26.COV2.S vaccination and SARS-CoV-2 variants. Clones were sequenced by immunoSEQ multiplex PCR, and TCRdb holds only the in-frame ones, with some missing. The repertoire has about 450,000 clones, roughly 89% of them found once; the top ten carry over 2.5%. The treatment: roughly 18 received Ad26.COV2.S at low or high dose, single or two shots; about five received placebo; per-sample allocation not given. Day 63 following the first vaccine or placebo injection was when the samples were taken. Sequencing used peripheral blood, obtained in a trial of Ad26.COV2.S vaccine versus placebo. These receptors all come from a person aged 18-65 years who received the Ad26.COV2.S COVID-19 vaccine or a placebo.

The rearrangement links TRBV28 to TRBJ2-2, with D perhaps matching TRBD1 (5 bases). Germline assignment: CDR1 MDHEN and CDR2 SYDVKM. CDR3 length: 16 residues. Trimming pared 1 base from V and 7 bases from J, leaving 16 bases between. CDR3 loop: CASSLFAGPVDGELFF. The CDR3 DNA sequence: TGTGCCAGCAGTTTATTCGCAGGGCCAGTGGACGGGGAGCTGTTTTTT.

The genes are TRBV5-4 and TRBJ2-3, with a possible D match to TRBD2 (5 bases). V gave up 4 bases and J gave up 2 bases, with 14 bases separating them. The CDR3 loop spans 15 amino acids. Germline V gene lookup returns CDR1 SGHNT and CDR2 YYREEE (reference sequence). Written as DNA, the CDR3 is TGTGCCAGCAGCCCTTCAGGCGGGCACACAGATACGCAGTATTTT. Translated, it gives CASSPSGGHTDTQYF.

CDR3: CASSLEAGSSTDTQYF. In nucleotides, the CDR3 is TGCGCCAGCAGCTTGGAGGCGGGATCTAGCACAGATACGCAGTATTTT. V and J are TRBV5-1 and TRBJ2-3; tentatively, D is TRBD2 (6 bases). CDR1 SGHRS and CDR2 YFSETQ come from the germline V gene. There are 16 residues in the CDR3. V was trimmed by 0 bases and J by 0 bases, leaving 11 bases between them.

V usage is TRBV9 and J usage is TRBJ1-2, with D possibly matching TRBD1 (5 bases). Germline V CDR1 and CDR2: SGDLS, YYNGEE. The CDR3 totals 16 residues. The V end lost 4 bases, the J end lost 4 bases, and 20 bases lay between the germline ends. CDR3 DNA: TGTGCCAGCAGCCCAAGCCGGGAAATGGGGGGCTATGGCTACACCTTC. Its protein is CASSPSREMGGYGYTF.

The V call is TRBV5-1, the J call TRBJ1-5; TRBD1 matches at 7 bases. This CDR3 comprises 15 residues. Per germline, CDR1 SGHRS and CDR2 YFSETQ. The junction had 6 bases not matched to a gene; V was cut back by 0 bases and J by 6 bases. The chain's CDR3 is CASSLAGDRAQPQHF. CDR3 sequence (DNA): TGCGCCAGCAGCTTGGCCGGGGACAGAGCTCAGCCCCAGCATTTT. Variable domain in full (rest from reference TRBV5-1 and TRBJ1-5): KAGVTQTPRYLIKTRGQQVTLSCSPISGHRSVSWYQQTPGQGLQFLFEYFSETQRNKGNFPGRFSGRQFSNSRSEMNVSTLELGDSALYLCASSLAGDRAQPQHFGDGTRLSIL.

V is TRBV19 and J is TRBJ1-1, with D uncertain. Per the germline V gene, CDR1 is LNHDA and CDR2 is SQIVND (reference sequence). The CDR3 has 11 amino acids. V was trimmed by 7 bases and J by 7 bases, leaving 10 bases between them. The CDR3 DNA is TGTGCCAGTATGAGGAATCTTGAAGCTTTCTTT. This sequence encodes CASMRNLEAFF. Full variable domain (missing parts from reference TRBV19 and TRBJ1-1): DGGITQSPKYLFRKEGQNVTLSCEQNLNHDAMYWYRQDPGQGLRLIYYSQIVNDFQKGDIAEGYSVSREKKESFPLTVTSAQKNPTAFYLCASMRNLEAFFGQGTRLTVV.

This clone was seen just once. The V gene is TRBV14, the J gene TRBJ1-5; D gene ambiguous. CDR1 is SGHDN, CDR2 FVKESK, per germline. The germline V and J ends were trimmed by 2 bases and 4 bases, with 6 bases remaining between them. The length of the CDR3 is 13 residues. This CDR3 is CASSQWYNQPQHF. The CDR3 DNA follows: TGTGCCAGCAGCCAATGGTATAATCAGCCCCAGCATTTT.

V usage is TRBV28 and J usage is TRBJ2-7, with 8 bases identical to TRBD1. Trimming removed 6 bases from V and 2 bases from J; junction bases left unmatched: 9. Looked up from germline, CDR1 is MDHEN and CDR2 is SYDVKM. CDR3 length: 15 amino acids. The CDR3 loop reads CASSTDRGNTYEQYF. The CDR3 DNA reads TGTGCCAGCAGCACAGACAGGGGAAACACCTACGAGCAGTACTTC.

V gene TRBV18 combines with J gene TRBJ1-4, with D hard to call. Germline loops: CDR1 KGHSH, CDR2 LQKENI. Trimming cost V 2 bases and J 4 bases, with 8 bases left between them. CDR3 size: 14 residues. The DNA of the CDR3 is TGTGCCAGCTCACCAAACAGACATAATGAAAAACTGTTTTTT. This sequence encodes CASSPNRHNEKLFF. The whole variable domain, remainder taken from reference TRBV18 and TRBJ1-4, is NAGVMQNPRHLVRRRGQEARLRCSPMKGHSHVYWYRQLPEEGLKFMVYLQKENIIDESGMPKERFSAEFPKEGPSILRIQQVVRGDSAAYFCASSPNRHNEKLFFGSGTQLSVL.

This rearrangement joins TRBV7-2 to TRBJ1-5, with D unresolved. The length of the CDR3 is 15 residues. Germline assignment: CDR1 SGHTA and CDR2 FQGNSA. V was shortened by 2 bases and J by 6 bases, with 14 bases between the two germline ends. The CDR3 region is CASSLINVGRQPQHF. The DNA for the CDR3 is TGTGCCAGCAGCTTAATTAATGTCGGGCGTCAGCCCCAGCATTTT.

As regards this clone: This specimen includes other DNA sequences encoding the same CDR3. DNA for the CDR3: TGTGCCACCAGTGATTCGGAGACGGTCTATGGCTACACCTTC. It encodes CATSDSETVYGYTF. This chain joins TRBV24-1 and TRBJ1-2; D remains unclear. Germline V gene sequence: CDR1 KGHDR, CDR2 SFDVKD. The CDR3 totals 14 residues. V lost 2 bases to trimming and J lost 4 bases, with 10 bases between them.

The genes are TRBV29-1 and TRBJ2-1, with 7 bases aligning to TRBD1. The CDR3 spans 18 residues. Germline V gives CDR1 SQVTM, CDR2 ANQGSEA. V gave up 0 bases and J gave up 0 bases; unmatched junction bases: 11. This CDR3 is CSVEDLLEQGSSYNEQFF. Here the CDR3 DNA reads TGCAGCGTTGAAGATCTTCTGGAACAGGGGAGCTCCTACAATGAGCAGTTCTTC.

V usage is TRBV2 and J usage is TRBJ1-2; 7 nucleotides agree with TRBD1. The germline V gene has CDR1 SNHLY and CDR2 FYNNEI. This CDR3 is built from 14 residues. The junction had 10 bases not matched to a gene; V was cut back by 8 bases and J by 4 bases. The CDR3 region is CASLAGTAGYGYTF. The CDR3, as DNA: TGTGCCAGCCTAGCCGGGACAGCAGGCTATGGCTACACCTTC.

This chain uses TRBV5-6 with TRBJ1-6; D is undetermined. Trimming cost V 0 bases and J 5 bases, with 15 bases left between them. Germline CDR1 SGHDT, CDR2 YYEEEE. There are 17 residues in the CDR3. The CDR3 DNA is TGTGCCAGCAGCTTGGCAAGCGTATTGTGGAATAATTCACCCCTCCACTTT. Encoded protein: CASSLASVLWNNSPLHF.

J is TRBJ2-2 and V is TRBV29-1, with D perhaps matching TRBD1 (5 bases). Trimming shortened V by 0 bases and J by 13 bases, and 12 bases separated the two germline ends. The CDR3 is 12 residues long. The V gene's germline CDR1 is SQVTM and CDR2 ANQGSEA. The CDR3 coding sequence is TGCAGCGTTGAAGATCATGCAGGGTCGCTGTTTTTT. Translated, it gives CSVEDHAGSLFF.

The V and J genes are TRBV3-1 (or the pseudogene TRBV3-2) and TRBJ1-4; a weak D match, TRBD1 (5 bases). The CDR3 consists of 12 residues. Trimming shortened V by 0 bases and J by 12 bases, and 8 bases separated the two germline ends. Germline CDR1 and CDR2: LGHDT and YNNKEL (reference sequence). Here the CDR3 DNA reads TGTGCCAGCAGCCAAGAGGGGCGGCAACTGTTTTTT. Protein sequence: CASSQEGRQLFF.

The rearrangement joins TRBV13 to TRBJ2-1, with TRBD2 matching over 11 bases. Germline V CDR1 and CDR2: PRHDT, FYEKMQ (reference sequence). This CDR3 has 18 amino acids. V shed 5 bases and J 6 bases; nucleotides not matched to a gene: 15. The CDR3 DNA sequence: TGTGCCAGCAGCGCAATAGCCCCCGGGACTAGCGGACCCAATGAGCAGTTCTTC. It is translated as CASSAIAPGTSGPNEQFF.

V is TRBV5-1 and J is TRBJ2-5, with 8 nucleotides matching TRBD2. The length of the CDR3 is 16 residues. Trimming removed 4 bases from V and 4 bases from J; junction bases left unmatched: 12. Germline V gives CDR1 SGHRS, CDR2 YFSETQ. In DNA, the CDR3 is TGCGCCAGCAGCGCCCCCGAATTGGGACTAGGAGAGACCCAGTACTTC. As protein: CASSAPELGLGETQYF.

This chain links TRBV30 with TRBJ1-3; D gene ambiguous. Trimming pared 3 bases from V and 0 bases from J, leaving 9 bases between. The CDR3 runs to 14 residues. Per the germline V gene, CDR1 is GTSNPN and CDR2 is SVGIG (reference sequence). The CDR3 protein is CAWSAKSSGNTIYF. CDR3 DNA sequence: TGTGCCTGGAGCGCTAAGAGCTCTGGAAACACCATATATTTT.